Following are 25 T cell receptor beta chains from one sample sequenced in a study of vaccination and CD4 T cells after COVID-19. Their antigens remain unidentified. As for treatment: roughly 10-day PBMC culture with coronavirus spike peptide pools or control peptides (ViraFEST assay). Oncomine TCR Beta short-read sequencing was applied to DNA from cultured CD4+ T cells. TCRdb recomputed calls from the PCR reads with MiXCR, one row per CDR3 protein. The sample consists of about 20,000 distinct CDR3 sequences, over 50% of them appearing once. Sequenced: CD4+ T cells from blood, cultured in vitro. The receptor set was obtained from a human donor who had recovered from COVID-19.

A few counts support this clonotype. The J gene is TRBJ2-5, the V gene TRBV18; TRBD2 matches at 14 bases. CDR3 size: 15 residues. Germline-derived CDR1 and CDR2 are KGHSH and LQKENI. J lost 3 bases, V lost 6 bases, and 3 bases had no gene match. CDR3 loop: CASSPGLAGEETQYF. CDR3 coding DNA: TGTGCCAGCTCGCCGGGACTAGCGGGAGAAGAGACCCAGTACTTC.

The chain employs TRBV5-6 and TRBJ1-1; TRBD1 agrees at 7 bases. V shed 5 bases and J 0 bases; nucleotides not matched to a gene: 10. Per germline, CDR1 SGHDT and CDR2 YYEEEE. CDR3 length: 16 amino acids. CDR3: CASRAPQGTVNTEAFF. The DNA for the CDR3 is TGTGCCAGCAGAGCCCCACAAGGGACAGTGAACACTGAAGCTTTCTTT.

The rearrangement links TRBV24-1 to TRBJ2-3; weak D call: TRBD1 (6 bases). Trimming removed 4 bases at V and 2 bases at J, with 12 bases between. Germline values: CDR1 KGHDR, CDR2 SFDVKD. The length of the CDR3 is 15 residues. The CDR3 DNA is TGTGCCACCAGTGACCGGACAGCGCACACAGATACGCAGTATTTT. Residues: CATSDRTAHTDTQYF.

This clonotype was picked up a small number of times. The V and J genes are TRBV28 and TRBJ1-4, with D unclear. The V and J ends lost 6 bases and 8 bases respectively, with 10 bases between them. CDR3 size: 12 residues. Germline V gene lookup returns CDR1 MDHEN and CDR2 SYDVKM. The CDR3 DNA follows: TGTGCCAGCAGGCAACAAGGGGAAAAACTGTTTTTT. Translation: CASRQQGEKLFF.

V usage is TRBV7-8 and J usage is TRBJ1-3; 9 bases are shared with TRBD1. Germline V gene sequence: CDR1 SGHVS, CDR2 FQNEAQ. This CDR3 contains 15 residues. The V gene end was trimmed by 5 bases and the J gene end by 1 base; junction bases not matched to a gene: 3. CDR3 in amino acids: CASSHRGRSGNTIYF. The DNA for the CDR3 is TGTGCCAGCAGCCACAGGGGGCGATCTGGAAACACCATATATTTT.

This chain connects TRBV7-2 to TRBJ2-1, with TRBD2 matching over 11 bases. The CDR3 length is 20 residues. The germline V gene has CDR1 SGHTA and CDR2 FQGNSA. With V trimmed by 1 base and J by 0 bases, 11 bases remained unmatched. CDR3 sequence: CASSLVGLAGGTSSYNEQFF. In nucleotides, the CDR3 is TGTGCCAGCAGCTTAGTAGGGCTAGCGGGGGGTACAAGCTCCTACAATGAGCAGTTCTTC. Filled out from reference TRBV7-2 and TRBJ2-1, the complete variable domain reads GAGVSQSPSNKVTEKGKDVELRCDPISGHTALYWYRQSLGQGLEFLIYFQGNSAPDKSGLPSDRFSAERTGGSVSTLTIQRTQQEDSAVYLCASSLVGLAGGTSSYNEQFFGPGTRLTVL.

This chain connects TRBV11-2 to TRBJ2-7; D is undetermined. Germline CDR1 reads SGHAT; CDR2 reads FQNNGV. V lost 2 bases and J 7 bases, leaving 15 bases between the germline ends. The CDR3 has 14 residues. The DNA of the CDR3 is TGTGCCAGCAGCTTATCAAGCGCCCCTATTGAGCAGTACTTC. This gives the protein CASSLSSAPIEQYF.

The V call is TRBV7-9, the J call TRBJ2-5; 8 nucleotides agree with TRBD1. Germline loops: CDR1 SEHNR, CDR2 FQNEAQ (reference sequence). The CDR3 sequence is 15 residues long. V gave up 3 bases and J gave up 2 bases; unmatched junction bases: 5. The DNA of the CDR3 is TGTGCCAGCAGCTTCGACAGGGGAGAGCAAGAGACCCAGTACTTC. Translated, it gives CASSFDRGEQETQYF.

This clonotype was picked up a small number of times. This chain uses TRBV24-1 with TRBJ1-2; 8 positions match TRBD1. Germline V gene lookup returns CDR1 KGHDR and CDR2 SFDVKD. There are 14 residues in the CDR3. The junction had 3 bases not matched to a gene; V was cut back by 5 bases and J by 2 bases. In DNA form, the CDR3 reads TGTGCCACCAGTGGACAGGGGAGGAACTATGGCTACACCTTC. This translates into CATSGQGRNYGYTF.

This clonotype was seen a few times. The genes are TRBV6-4 and TRBJ2-1, with 13 bases fitting TRBD2. CDR1 and CDR2 (germline): MRHNA, SNTAGT. The ends lost 4 bases at V and 4 bases at J; junction bases unmatched: 10. The CDR3 length is 18 residues. CDR3 sequence (DNA): TGTGCCAGCAGTGTCGGCCCGGGACTAGCGGGAACATACAATGAGCAGTTCTTC. As protein: CASSVGPGLAGTYNEQFF.

CDR3 DNA: TGTGCCAGCAGTTTGTCGCTAGTCGGCACAGATACGCAGTATTTT. It codes for CASSLSLVGTDTQYF. This chain connects TRBV27 to TRBJ2-3; D gene unclear. Germline CDR1 is MNHEY and CDR2 is SMNVEV (reference sequence). The CDR3 length is 15 residues. V was shortened by 3 bases and J by 1 base, with 11 bases between the two germline ends.

In this sample, this clonotype turned up once. The genes are TRBV24-1 and TRBJ2-7; D possibly corresponds to TRBD2 (5 bases). The germline V gene encodes CDR1 KGHDR and CDR2 SFDVKD. V was pared by 9 bases and J by 4 bases, with 18 bases between. This CDR3 is 14 amino acids long. CDR3 residues: CATREGGRGYEQYF. DNA for the CDR3: TGTGCCACCCGGGAAGGCGGACGGGGTTACGAGCAGTACTTC.

The V gene is TRBV6-1, the J gene TRBJ2-5; 7 bases line up with TRBD1. V was pared by 6 bases and J by 3 bases, with 10 bases of the junction left unmatched. CDR1 MNHNS and CDR2 SASEGT come from the germline V gene. The CDR3 is 15 residues long. In nucleotides, the CDR3 is TGTGCCAGCAGATATTTGACAGGGAGCGAAGAGACCCAGTACTTC. Translated: CASRYLTGSEETQYF.

The CDR3 DNA reads TGTGCCAGCAGCAAAACGGTGGGAACTAGCGGGGGTAGCAACGAGCAGTACTTC. Translated, it gives CASSKTVGTSGGSNEQYF. The chain couples TRBV27 to TRBJ2-7; TRBD2 agrees at 11 bases. CDR1 is MNHEY and CDR2 is SMNVEV in the germline V gene (reference sequence). V shed 6 bases and J 5 bases; nucleotides not matched to a gene: 18. The CDR3 length is 18 residues.

The chain links TRBV6-2 or TRBV6-3 to TRBJ2-7, with D uncertain. The CDR3 sequence is 13 residues long. The germline CDR1 and CDR2 sequences are MNHEY and SVGEGT. Trimming removed 9 bases from V and 2 bases from J, with 14 bases in between. This chain's CDR3 is CASLGRRPYEQYF. The CDR3 coding sequence is TGTGCCAGTCTGGGAAGGCGGCCCTACGAGCAGTACTTC.

The chain links TRBV20-1 to TRBJ2-2, with TRBD2 as a possible D gene (6 bases). This CDR3 comprises 15 residues. Trimming took 0 bases from V and 3 from J, leaving 11 bases between them. CDR1 DFQATT and CDR2 SNEGSKA come from the germline V gene (reference sequence). The DNA for the CDR3 is TGCAGTGCTAGAGATCCCGGGACTGACACCGGGGAGCTGTTTTTT. Residues: CSARDPGTDTGELFF.

The chain uses TRBV6-2 or TRBV6-3 and TRBJ1-1; weak D call: TRBD1 (6 bases). The CDR3 is 15 amino acids. Per germline, CDR1 MNHEY and CDR2 SVGEGT. Trimming removed 7 bases at V and 3 bases at J, with 18 bases between. The CDR3 bases are TGTGCCAGCAAAGCGCTGACAGGTACGGACACTGAAGCTTTCTTT. Protein: CASKALTGTDTEAFF.

This clonotype was seen only once. This chain joins TRBV20-1 and TRBJ1-5; D remains ambiguous. The V and J ends lost 3 bases and 4 bases respectively, with 16 bases between them. The germline V gene has CDR1 DFQATT and CDR2 SNEGSKA (reference sequence). This CDR3 is 15 amino acids long. The CDR3 region has the DNA TGCAGTGCTAGGGTGGCAGGTGGAGTGAATCAGCCCCAGCATTTT. It is translated as CSARVAGGVNQPQHF.

The chain employs TRBV20-1 and TRBJ2-1; D is ambiguous. V shed 2 bases and J shed 9 bases, with 17 bases lying between them. The CDR3 contains 14 residues. Germline CDR1 is DFQATT and CDR2 is SNEGSKA (reference sequence). The CDR3 DNA is TGCAGTGCTAGAATAATGACACGGACGGCTGAGCAGTTCTTC. Its protein product is CSARIMTRTAEQFF.

The chain recombines TRBV11-2 with TRBJ2-2; 9 bases align to TRBD1. Trimming cost V 5 bases and J 0 bases; bases outside gene matches: 4. CDR1 is SGHAT and CDR2 is FQNNGV in the germline V gene. The CDR3 is 16 amino acids. The DNA for the CDR3 is TGTGCCAGCAGCGTTAGGACAGGGGCGAACACCGGGGAGCTGTTTTTT. Protein sequence: CASSVRTGANTGELFF.

V and J are TRBV6-2 or TRBV6-3 and TRBJ2-6; D perhaps matches TRBD2 (6 bases). CDR3 length: 16 residues. Germline V lookup: CDR1 MNHEY, CDR2 SVGEGT. The ends were cut back, 10 bases at V and 3 bases at J, with 19 bases in the middle. The CDR3 DNA sequence: TGTGCCACCTACCCAGGAGGGCGAGGTGGGGCCAACGTCCTGACTTTC. Its protein is CATYPGGRGGANVLTF.

This sequence joins TRBV12-3 or TRBV12-4 and TRBJ1-3; maybe TRBD1 (5 bases). The ends were cut back, 5 bases at V and 0 bases at J, with 14 bases in the middle. The CDR3 length is 16 residues. CDR3 coding DNA: TGTGCCAGCAGTAGTCGGGACCCGAGCTCTGGAAACACCATATATTTT. It encodes CASSSRDPSSGNTIYF.

This clonotype was detected once. The V call is TRBV11-2, the J call TRBJ2-7, with D possibly called TRBD1 or TRBD2 (5 bases each). Per the germline V gene, CDR1 is SGHAT and CDR2 is FQNNGV. Trimming took 3 bases from V and 4 from J, leaving 13 bases between them. CDR3 length: 14 amino acids. CDR3 protein: CASSFDVGDYEQYF. Written as DNA, the CDR3 is TGTGCCAGCAGCTTTGACGTGGGGGATTACGAGCAGTACTTC.

This clonotype was detected once. The gene calls are TRBV20-1 and TRBJ2-1; 7 bases match TRBD2. Looked up from germline, CDR1 is DFQATT and CDR2 is SNEGSKA (reference sequence). The CDR3 has 16 amino acids. Trimming cost V 0 bases and J 5 bases; bases outside gene matches: 10. The CDR3 DNA follows: TGCAGTGCTAGAGATTATGGGGGAGGGCCGGACAATGAGCAGTTCTTC. This encodes CSARDYGGGPDNEQFF.

The V and J genes are TRBV5-4 and TRBJ1-2; 9 bases are shared with TRBD1. Germline values: CDR1 SGHNT, CDR2 YYREEE (reference sequence). The J segment lost 3 bases and the V segment lost 4 bases, leaving 1 base of the junction unmatched. CDR3 length: 13 residues. In DNA form, the CDR3 reads TGTGCCAGCAGCCGGGACAGGGACTATGGCTACACCTTC. Translation: CASSRDRDYGYTF.